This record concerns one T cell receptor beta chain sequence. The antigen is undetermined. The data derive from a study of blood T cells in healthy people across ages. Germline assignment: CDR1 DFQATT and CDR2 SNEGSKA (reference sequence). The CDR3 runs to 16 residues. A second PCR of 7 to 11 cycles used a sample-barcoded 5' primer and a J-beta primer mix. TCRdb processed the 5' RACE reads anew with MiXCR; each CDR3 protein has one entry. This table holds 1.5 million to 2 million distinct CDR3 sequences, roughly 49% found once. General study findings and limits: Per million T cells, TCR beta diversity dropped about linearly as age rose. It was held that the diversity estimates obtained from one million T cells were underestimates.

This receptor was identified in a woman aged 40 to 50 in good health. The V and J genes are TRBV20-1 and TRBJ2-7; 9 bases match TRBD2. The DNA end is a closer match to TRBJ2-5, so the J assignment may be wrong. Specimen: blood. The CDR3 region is CSARRRLAAGKKTQYF. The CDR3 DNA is TGCAGTGCTAGAAGGCGACTAGCGGCAGGAAAGAAGACCCAGTACTTC.